This TCR beta chain was recovered during a study of human T cells and chemical hapten exposure. Time point of the sample: patch test 1, 2 weeks after DPC sensitization. Treatment here: therapeutic diphenylcyclopropenone sensitization with weekly scalp DPC. As to this clonotype: Its antigen is undetermined.

TCRdb passed the RACE reads through MiXCR, listing each CDR3 protein once. Of 180,000 or so distinct CDR3 sequences detected, roughly 15% appear once; the ten largest clones hold about 1.7%. Germline CDR1 and CDR2: SGHRS and YFSETQ. The CDR3 totals 16 residues. V dropped 4 bases and J dropped 7; count of bases not matched to a gene: 17. Findings and limits, study-wide: TCRs above 1 in 1000 frequency did not change with DPC sensitization.

The chain employs TRBV5-1 and TRBJ2-7, with 7 bases identical to TRBD2. Sequenced material: whole blood, taken in connection with sensitization to the hapten diphenylcyclopropenone (DPC). This clonotype originated in a woman in her 30s with alopecia areata. Some clones in this sample may be carry-over from other donors' samples. The chain's CDR3 is CASSPGGGLGQPEQYF. CDR3 nucleotides: TGCGCCAGCAGCCCCGGCGGGGGACTGGGGCAACCGGAGCAGTACTTC.